This T cell receptor beta chain was recovered during a study of cytomegalovirus exposure and HLA in healthy donors. Overall study findings and caveats: A later analysis showed TCR association rates differing by HLA locus, peaking at DRB1 and lowest at HLA-C.

On this clone itself: Its antigen is unknown.

Vbeta (60) and Jbeta (13) primers were used in the PCR. Some clones are missing from TCRdb's copy, which holds only in-frame ones; the method was immunoSEQ multiplex PCR. The table records fewer than 200,000 clones, roughly four fifths of them present only once. V was clipped by 1 base and J by 0 bases, with 13 bases between them. The CDR3 is made up of 16 amino acids. Germline values: CDR1 MGHDK, CDR2 SYGVNS. The clonotype originates from a woman under 40 in good health and CMV-seronegative. The chain links TRBV25-1 to TRBJ2-7, with D perhaps TRBD1 (5 bases). Sequenced sample: PBMCs. This CDR3 is CASSESGKPGSYEQYF. The CDR3 DNA reads TGTGCCAGCAGTGAATCAGGGAAACCTGGCTCCTACGAGCAGTACTTC.